This TCR beta chain was sequenced in a study of molecular identifiers for immune sequencing clone quantification. Study observations and caveats: A shared barcode on identical TCR molecules could lead to underestimated sizes for highly expanded clones.

V was shortened by 5 bases and J by 9 bases, with 14 bases between the two germline ends. Germline-derived CDR1 and CDR2 are MNHEY and SMNVEV (reference sequence). The CDR3 runs 14 residues. This clonotype has a handful of counts. Its antigen is unknown. CD8+CD4-CCR7+CD45RA+ cells were sorted as naive CD8 T cells. TCRdb reprocessed the PCR reads with MiXCR, giving one entry per CDR3 protein. The repertoire consists of about 630,000 distinct CDR3 sequences, with over 25% occurring once and the leading ten covering 0.7% to 0.95%. V is TRBV27 and J is TRBJ1-6, with D uncertain. The sample taken for sequencing was naive CD8+ T cells from blood, with Jurkat cell RNA spiked in. Specified subset: FACS-sorted CD8+CD4-CCR7+CD45RA+ naive T cells. This TCR derives from a human donor in good health. Some libraries in this study had Jurkat cell RNA spiked in. CDR3 sequence reads: CASSIDVGSSPLHF. The CDR3 DNA reads as TGTGCCAGCAGTATTGATGTAGGGAGTTCACCCCTCCACTTT.